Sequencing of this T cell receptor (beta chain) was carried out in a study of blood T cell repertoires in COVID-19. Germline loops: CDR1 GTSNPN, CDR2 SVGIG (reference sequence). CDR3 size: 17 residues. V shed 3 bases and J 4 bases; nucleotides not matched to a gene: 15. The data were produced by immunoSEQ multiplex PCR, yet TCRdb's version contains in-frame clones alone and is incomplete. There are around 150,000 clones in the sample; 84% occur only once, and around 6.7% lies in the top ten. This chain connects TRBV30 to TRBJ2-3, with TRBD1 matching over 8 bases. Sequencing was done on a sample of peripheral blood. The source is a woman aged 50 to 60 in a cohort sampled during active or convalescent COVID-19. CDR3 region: CAWSPPQGAISADTQYF. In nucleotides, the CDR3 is TGTGCCTGGAGCCCCCCGCAGGGGGCGATTTCAGCAGATACGCAGTATTTT.